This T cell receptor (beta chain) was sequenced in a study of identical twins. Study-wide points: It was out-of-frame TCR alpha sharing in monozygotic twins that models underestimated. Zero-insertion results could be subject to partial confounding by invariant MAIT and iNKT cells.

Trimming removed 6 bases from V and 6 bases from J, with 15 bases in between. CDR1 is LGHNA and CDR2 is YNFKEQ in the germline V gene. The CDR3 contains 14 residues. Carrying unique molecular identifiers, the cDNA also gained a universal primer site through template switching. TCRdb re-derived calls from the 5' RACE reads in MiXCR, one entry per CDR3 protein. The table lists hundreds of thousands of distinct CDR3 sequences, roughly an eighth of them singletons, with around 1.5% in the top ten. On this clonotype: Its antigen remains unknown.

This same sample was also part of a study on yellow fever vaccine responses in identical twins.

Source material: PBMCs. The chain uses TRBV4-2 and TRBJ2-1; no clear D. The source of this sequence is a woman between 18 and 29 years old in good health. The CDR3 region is CASSSRGRINEQFF. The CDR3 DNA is TGTGCCAGCAGTTCAAGAGGACGGATCAATGAGCAGTTCTTC.